The clone carrying this T cell receptor beta chain was counted only a few times. What it binds is unknown. The individuals who served as donors were healthy Caucasians living in Russia, aged about 6 to 95. There are 17 residues in the CDR3. Germline CDR1 LGHNA, CDR2 YSLEER. The ends lost 2 bases at V and 3 bases at J; junction bases unmatched: 5. The second PCR ran about 6 to 11 cycles with a sample-barcoded 5' primer and J-beta primers. Using its own MiXCR run on the 5' RACE reads, TCRdb lists one record per CDR3 protein. The sample includes some 900,000 distinct CDR3 sequences, approximately 49% of them seen just once. This specimen comes from a study of blood T cells in healthy people across ages. Findings and limits, study-wide: Greater diversity and more naive CD4+ cells were seen in long-lived donors than in aged donors. Older age coincided with a roughly linear decline in TCR beta diversity per million T cells.

The chain recombines TRBV4-3 with TRBJ1-4, with 11 nucleotides matching TRBD1. This TCR came from a man aged 30-40 years in good health. Source material: blood. Here the CDR3 reads CASSQLGQGAANEKLFF. The CDR3 DNA reads as TGCGCCAGCAGCCAACTCGGACAGGGGGCCGCTAATGAAAAACTGTTTTTT.